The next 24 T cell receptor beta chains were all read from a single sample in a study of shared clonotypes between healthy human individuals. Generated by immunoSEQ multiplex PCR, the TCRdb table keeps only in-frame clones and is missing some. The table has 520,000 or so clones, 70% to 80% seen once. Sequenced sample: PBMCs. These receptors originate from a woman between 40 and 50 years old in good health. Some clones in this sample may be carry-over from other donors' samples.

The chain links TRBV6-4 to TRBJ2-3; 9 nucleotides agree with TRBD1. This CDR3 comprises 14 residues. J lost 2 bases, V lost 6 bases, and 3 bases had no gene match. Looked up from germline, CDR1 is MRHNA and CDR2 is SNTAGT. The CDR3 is CASSRDRDTDTQYF. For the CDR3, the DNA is TGTGCCAGCAGCCGGGACAGGGACACAGATACGCAGTATTTT.

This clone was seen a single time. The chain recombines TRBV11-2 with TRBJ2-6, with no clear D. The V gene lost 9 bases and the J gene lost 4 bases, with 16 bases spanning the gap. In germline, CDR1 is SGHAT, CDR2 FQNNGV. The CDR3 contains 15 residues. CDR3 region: CASHLWMAGANVLTF. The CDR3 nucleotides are TGTGCCAGTCACTTATGGATGGCAGGGGCCAACGTCCTGACTTTC.

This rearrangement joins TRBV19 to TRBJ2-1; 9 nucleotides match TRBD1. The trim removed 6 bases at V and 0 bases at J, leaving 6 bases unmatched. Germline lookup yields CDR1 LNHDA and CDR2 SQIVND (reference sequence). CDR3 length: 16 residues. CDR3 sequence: CASRTRDRDSYNEQFF. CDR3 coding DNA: TGTGCCAGTAGGACCCGGGACAGGGACTCCTACAATGAGCAGTTCTTC.

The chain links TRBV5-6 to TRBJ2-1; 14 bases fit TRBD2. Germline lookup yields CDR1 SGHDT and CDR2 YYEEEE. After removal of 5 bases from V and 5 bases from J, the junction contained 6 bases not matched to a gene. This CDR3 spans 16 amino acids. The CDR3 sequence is CASRGLAGGLDNEQFF. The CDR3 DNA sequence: TGTGCCAGCAGAGGACTAGCGGGAGGCTTGGACAATGAGCAGTTCTTC.

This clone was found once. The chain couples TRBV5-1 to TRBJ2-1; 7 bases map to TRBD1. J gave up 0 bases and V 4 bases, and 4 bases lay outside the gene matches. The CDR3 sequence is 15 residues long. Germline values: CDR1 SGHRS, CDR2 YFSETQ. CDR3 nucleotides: TGCGCCAGCAGCCCGGACAGGCCCTCCTACAATGAGCAGTTCTTC. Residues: CASSPDRPSYNEQFF. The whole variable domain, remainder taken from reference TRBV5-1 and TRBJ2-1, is KAGVTQTPRYLIKTRGQQVTLSCSPISGHRSVSWYQQTPGQGLQFLFEYFSETQRNKGNFPGRFSGRQFSNSRSEMNVSTLELGDSALYLCASSPDRPSYNEQFFGPGTRLTVL.

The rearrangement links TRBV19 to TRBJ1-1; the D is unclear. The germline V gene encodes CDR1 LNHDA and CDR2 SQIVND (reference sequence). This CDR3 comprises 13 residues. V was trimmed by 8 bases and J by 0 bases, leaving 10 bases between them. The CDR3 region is CASFGQMNTEAFF. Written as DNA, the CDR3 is TGTGCCAGTTTTGGCCAGATGAACACTGAAGCTTTCTTT. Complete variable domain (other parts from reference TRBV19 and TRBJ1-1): DGGITQSPKYLFRKEGQNVTLSCEQNLNHDAMYWYRQDPGQGLRLIYYSQIVNDFQKGDIAEGYSVSREKKESFPLTVTSAQKNPTAFYLCASFGQMNTEAFFGQGTRLTVV.

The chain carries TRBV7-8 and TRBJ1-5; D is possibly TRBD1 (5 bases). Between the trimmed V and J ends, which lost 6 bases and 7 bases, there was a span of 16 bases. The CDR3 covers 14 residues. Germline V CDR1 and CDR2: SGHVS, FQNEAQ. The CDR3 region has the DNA TGTGCCAGCAGTCGAAGGGGTCCGTCCCAGCCCCAGCATTTT. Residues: CASSRRGPSQPQHF. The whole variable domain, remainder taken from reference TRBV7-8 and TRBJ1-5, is GAGVSQSPRYKVAKRGQDVALRCDPISGHVSLFWYQQALGQGPEFLTYFQNEAQLDKSGLPSDRFFAERPEGSVSTLKIQRTQQEDSAVYLCASSRRGPSQPQHFGDGTRLSIL.

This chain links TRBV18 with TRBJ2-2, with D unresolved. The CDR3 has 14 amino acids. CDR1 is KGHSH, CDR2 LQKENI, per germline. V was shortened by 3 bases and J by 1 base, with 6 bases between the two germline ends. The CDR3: CASSPPRNTGELFF. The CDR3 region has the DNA TGTGCCAGCTCACCCCCACGGAACACCGGGGAGCTGTTTTTT.

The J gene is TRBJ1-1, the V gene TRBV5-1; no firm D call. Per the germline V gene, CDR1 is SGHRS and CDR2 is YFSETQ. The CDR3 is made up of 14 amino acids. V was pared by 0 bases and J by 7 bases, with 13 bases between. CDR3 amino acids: CASSLARPDIEAFF. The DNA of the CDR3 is TGCGCCAGCAGCTTGGCCAGGCCAGACATTGAAGCTTTCTTT.

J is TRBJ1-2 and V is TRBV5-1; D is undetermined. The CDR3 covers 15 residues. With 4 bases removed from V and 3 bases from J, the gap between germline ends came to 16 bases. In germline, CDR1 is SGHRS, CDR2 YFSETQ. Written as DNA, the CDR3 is TGCGCCAGCAGCCCTGATGGAAAGGAGTACTATGGCTACACCTTC. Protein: CASSPDGKEYYGYTF.

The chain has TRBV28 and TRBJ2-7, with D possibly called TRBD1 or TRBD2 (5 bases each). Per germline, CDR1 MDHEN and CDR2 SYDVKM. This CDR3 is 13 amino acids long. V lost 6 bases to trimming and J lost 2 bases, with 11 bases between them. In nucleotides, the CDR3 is TGTGCCAGCAGGGGACGGAGAACCTACGAGCAGTACTTC. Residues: CASRGRRTYEQYF. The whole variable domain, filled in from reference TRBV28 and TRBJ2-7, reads DVKVTQSSRYLVKRTGEKVFLECVQDMDHENMFWYRQDPGLGLRLIYFSYDVKMKEKGDIPEGYSVSREKKERFSLILESASTNQTSMYLCASRGRRTYEQYFGPGTRLTVT.

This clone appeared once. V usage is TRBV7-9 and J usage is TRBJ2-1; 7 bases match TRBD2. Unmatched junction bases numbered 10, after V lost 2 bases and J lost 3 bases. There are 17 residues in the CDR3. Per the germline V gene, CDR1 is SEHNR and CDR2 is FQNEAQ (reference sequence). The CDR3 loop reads CASSLHWREQNYNEQFF. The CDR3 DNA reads TGTGCCAGCAGCTTACACTGGCGGGAGCAAAACTACAATGAGCAGTTCTTC.

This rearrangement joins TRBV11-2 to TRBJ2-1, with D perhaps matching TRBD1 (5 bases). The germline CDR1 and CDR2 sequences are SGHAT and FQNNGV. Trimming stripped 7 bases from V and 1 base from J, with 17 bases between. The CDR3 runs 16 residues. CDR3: CASTLGQGRSYNEQFF. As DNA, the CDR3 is TGTGCCAGCACCCTTGGGCAGGGTAGATCCTACAATGAGCAGTTCTTC.

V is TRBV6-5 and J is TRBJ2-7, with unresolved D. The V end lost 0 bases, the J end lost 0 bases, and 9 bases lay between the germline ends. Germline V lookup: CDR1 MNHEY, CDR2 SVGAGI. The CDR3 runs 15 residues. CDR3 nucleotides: TGTGCCAGCAGTTACTCGGGCAGGAGCTCCTACGAGCAGTACTTC. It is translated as CASSYSGRSSYEQYF.

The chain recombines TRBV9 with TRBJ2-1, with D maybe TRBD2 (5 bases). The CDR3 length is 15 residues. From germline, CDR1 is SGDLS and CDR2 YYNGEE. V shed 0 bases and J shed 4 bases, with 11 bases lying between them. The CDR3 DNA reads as TGTGCCAGCAGCGTAGAACTAGTCGCATACAATGAGCAGTTCTTC. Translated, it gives CASSVELVAYNEQFF.

The DNA for the CDR3 is TGCGCCAGCAGCTTGACTAGCGGGAATCGTGAGCAGTACTTC. Translating it yields CASSLTSGNREQYF. The rearrangement joins TRBV5-1 to TRBJ2-7, with 10 bases that match TRBD2. J lost 7 bases, V lost 1 base, and 5 bases had no gene match. CDR3 length equals 14 residues. CDR1 and CDR2 from the germline V gene are SGHRS and YFSETQ.

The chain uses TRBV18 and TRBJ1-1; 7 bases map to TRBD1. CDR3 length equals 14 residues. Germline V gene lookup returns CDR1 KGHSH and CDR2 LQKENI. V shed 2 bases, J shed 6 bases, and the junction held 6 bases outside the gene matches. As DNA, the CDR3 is TGTGCCAGCTCACCAGGTATAGACAGGGCTGAAGCTTTCTTT. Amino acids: CASSPGIDRAEAFF.

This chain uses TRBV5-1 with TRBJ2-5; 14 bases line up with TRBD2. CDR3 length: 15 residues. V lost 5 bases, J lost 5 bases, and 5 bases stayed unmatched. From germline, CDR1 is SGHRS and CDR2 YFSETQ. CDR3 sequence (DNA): TGCGCCAGCAGGACTAGCGGGAGGGCCTTTGAGACCCAGTACTTC. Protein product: CASRTSGRAFETQYF.

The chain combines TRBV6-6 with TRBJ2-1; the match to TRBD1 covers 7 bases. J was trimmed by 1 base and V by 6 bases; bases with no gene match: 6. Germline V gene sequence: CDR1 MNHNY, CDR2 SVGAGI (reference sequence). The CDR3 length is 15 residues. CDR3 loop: CASRRGGSSYNEQFF. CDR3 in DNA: TGTGCCAGCAGAAGAGGGGGCTCATCCTACAATGAGCAGTTCTTC.

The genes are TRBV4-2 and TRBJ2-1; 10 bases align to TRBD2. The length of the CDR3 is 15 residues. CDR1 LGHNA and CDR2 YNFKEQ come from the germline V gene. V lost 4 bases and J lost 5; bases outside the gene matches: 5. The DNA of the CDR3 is TGTGCCAGCAGCCCCTCTAGCGGGAGTGACAATGAGCAGTTCTTC. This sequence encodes CASSPSSGSDNEQFF.

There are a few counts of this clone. This CDR3 reads CASSPKGGGRTHEQYF. CDR3 bases: TGTGCCAGCAGCCCCAAGGGAGGAGGGAGAACCCACGAGCAGTACTTC. V is TRBV14 and J is TRBJ2-7; possible D gene TRBD2, 6 bases. Germline CDR1 and CDR2: SGHDN and FVKESK. This CDR3 is built from 16 residues. V lost 4 bases, J lost 5 bases, and 21 bases lay in between. The variable domain in full, completed from reference TRBV14 and TRBJ2-7, reads EAGVTQFPSHSVIEKGQTVTLRCDPISGHDNLYWYRRVMGKEIKFLLHFVKESKQDESGMPNNRFLAERTGGTYSTLKVQPAELEDSGVYFCASSPKGGGRTHEQYFGPGTRLTVT.

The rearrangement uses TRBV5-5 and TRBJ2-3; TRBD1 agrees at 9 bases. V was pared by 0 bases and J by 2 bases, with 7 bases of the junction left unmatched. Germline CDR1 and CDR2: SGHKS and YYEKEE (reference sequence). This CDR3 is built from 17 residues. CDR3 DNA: TGTGCCAGCAGCTTGGCCGGGACAGGGCGTCTCACAGATACGCAGTATTTT. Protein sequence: CASSLAGTGRLTDTQYF.

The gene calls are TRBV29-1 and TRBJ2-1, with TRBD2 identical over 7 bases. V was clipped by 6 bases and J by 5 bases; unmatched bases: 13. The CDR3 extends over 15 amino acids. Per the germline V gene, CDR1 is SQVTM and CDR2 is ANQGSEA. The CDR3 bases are TGCAGCGTGGGGGGGTATCGGATGGAGAACAATGAGCAGTTCTTC. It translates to CSVGGYRMENNEQFF.

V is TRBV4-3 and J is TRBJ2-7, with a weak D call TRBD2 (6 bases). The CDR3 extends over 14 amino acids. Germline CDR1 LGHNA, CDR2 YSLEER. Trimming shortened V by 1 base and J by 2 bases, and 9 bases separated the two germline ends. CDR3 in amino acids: CASSQGSGTYEQYF. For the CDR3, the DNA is TGCGCCAGCAGCCAAGGTAGCGGAACCTACGAGCAGTACTTC.